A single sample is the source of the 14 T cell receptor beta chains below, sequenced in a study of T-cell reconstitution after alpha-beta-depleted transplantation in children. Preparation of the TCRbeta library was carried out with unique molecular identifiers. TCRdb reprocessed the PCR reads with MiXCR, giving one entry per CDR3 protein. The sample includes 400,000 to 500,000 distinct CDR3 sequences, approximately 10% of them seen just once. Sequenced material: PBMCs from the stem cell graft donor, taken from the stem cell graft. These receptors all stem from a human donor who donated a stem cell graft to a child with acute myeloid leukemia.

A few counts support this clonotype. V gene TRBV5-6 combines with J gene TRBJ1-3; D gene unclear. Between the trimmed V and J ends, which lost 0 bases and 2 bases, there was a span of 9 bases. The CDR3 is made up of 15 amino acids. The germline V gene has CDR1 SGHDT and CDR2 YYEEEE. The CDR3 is CASSLGEAAGNTIYF. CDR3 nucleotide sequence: TGTGCCAGCAGCTTGGGGGAGGCAGCTGGAAACACCATATATTTT. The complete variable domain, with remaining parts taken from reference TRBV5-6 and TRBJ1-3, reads DAGVTQSPTHLIKTRGQQVTLRCSPKSGHDTVSWYQQALGQGPQFIFQYYEEEERQRGNFPDRFSGHQFPNYSSELNVNALLLGDSALYLCASSLGEAAGNTIYFGEGSWLTVV.

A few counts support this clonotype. The CDR3 loop reads CASSVGTPPSYEQYF. CDR3 nucleotides: TGTGCCAGCTCGGTGGGGACCCCGCCCTCCTACGAGCAGTACTTC. The chain couples TRBV6-1 to TRBJ2-7; D tentatively reads TRBD1 or TRBD2 (5 bases each). The CDR3 sequence is 15 residues long. Germline assignment: CDR1 MNHNS and CDR2 SASEGT. The V end was cut by 8 bases, the J end by 0 bases, with 17 bases between.

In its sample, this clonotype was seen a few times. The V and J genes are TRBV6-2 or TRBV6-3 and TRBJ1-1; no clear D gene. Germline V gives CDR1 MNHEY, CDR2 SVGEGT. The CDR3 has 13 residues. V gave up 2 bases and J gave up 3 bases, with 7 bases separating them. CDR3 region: CASSYVGDTEAFF. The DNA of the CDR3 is TGTGCCAGCAGTTACGTTGGGGACACTGAAGCTTTCTTT.

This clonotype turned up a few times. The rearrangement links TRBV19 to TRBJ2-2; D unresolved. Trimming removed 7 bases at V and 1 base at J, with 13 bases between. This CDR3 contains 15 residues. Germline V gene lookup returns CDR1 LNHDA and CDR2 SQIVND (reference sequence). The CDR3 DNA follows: TGTGCCAGTAAGCGTTTGAACCAGAACACCGGGGAGCTGTTTTTT. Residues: CASKRLNQNTGELFF.

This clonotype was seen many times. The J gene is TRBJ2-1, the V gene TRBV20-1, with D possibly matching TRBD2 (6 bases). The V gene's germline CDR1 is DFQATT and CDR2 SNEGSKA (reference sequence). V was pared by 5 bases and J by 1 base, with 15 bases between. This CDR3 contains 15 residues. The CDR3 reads CSAGPGEVSYNEQFF. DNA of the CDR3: TGCAGTGCTGGACCCGGGGAGGTATCCTACAATGAGCAGTTCTTC.

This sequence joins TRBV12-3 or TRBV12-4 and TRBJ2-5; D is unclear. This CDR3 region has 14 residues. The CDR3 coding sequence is TGTGCAGTAAACGGGCCTCAAGATGTGGAGACCCAGTACTTC. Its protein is CAVNGPQDVETQYF.

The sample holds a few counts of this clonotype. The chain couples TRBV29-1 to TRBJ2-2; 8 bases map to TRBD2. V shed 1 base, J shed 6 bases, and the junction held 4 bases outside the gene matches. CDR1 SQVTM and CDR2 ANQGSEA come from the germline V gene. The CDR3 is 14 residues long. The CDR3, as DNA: TGCAGCGTTGAAGGAGACGGGAGGGCCGGGGAGCTGTTTTTT. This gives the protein CSVEGDGRAGELFF.

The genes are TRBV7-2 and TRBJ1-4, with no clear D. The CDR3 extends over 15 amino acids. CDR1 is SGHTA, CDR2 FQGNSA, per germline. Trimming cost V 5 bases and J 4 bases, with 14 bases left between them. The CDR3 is CASSGHSGSNEKLFF. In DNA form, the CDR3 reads TGTGCCAGCAGCGGCCATAGCGGGAGTAATGAAAAACTGTTTTTT. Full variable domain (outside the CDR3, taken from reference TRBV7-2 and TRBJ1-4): GAGVSQSPSNKVTEKGKDVELRCDPISGHTALYWYRQSLGQGLEFLIYFQGNSAPDKSGLPSDRFSAERTGGSVSTLTIQRTQQEDSAVYLCASSGHSGSNEKLFFGSGTQLSVL.

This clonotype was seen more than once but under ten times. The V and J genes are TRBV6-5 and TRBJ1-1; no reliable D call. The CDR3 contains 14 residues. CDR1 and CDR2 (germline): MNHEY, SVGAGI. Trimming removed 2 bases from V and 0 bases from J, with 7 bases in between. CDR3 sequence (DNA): TGTGCCAGCAGTTACCCAGGTGTGAACACTGAAGCTTTCTTT. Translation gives CASSYPGVNTEAFF.

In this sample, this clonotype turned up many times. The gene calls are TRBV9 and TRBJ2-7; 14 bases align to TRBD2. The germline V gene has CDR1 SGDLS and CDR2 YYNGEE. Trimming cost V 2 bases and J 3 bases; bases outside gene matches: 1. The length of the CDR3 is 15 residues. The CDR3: CASSVGTSGSYEQYF. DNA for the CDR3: TGTGCCAGCAGCGTCGGGACTAGCGGGAGCTACGAGCAGTACTTC.

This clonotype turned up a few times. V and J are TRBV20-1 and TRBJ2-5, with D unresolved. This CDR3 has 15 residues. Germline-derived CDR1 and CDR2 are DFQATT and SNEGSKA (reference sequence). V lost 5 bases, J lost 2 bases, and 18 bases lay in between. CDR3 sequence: CSAEIEPVGQETQYF. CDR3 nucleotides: TGCAGTGCTGAAATAGAACCGGTGGGGCAAGAGACCCAGTACTTC.

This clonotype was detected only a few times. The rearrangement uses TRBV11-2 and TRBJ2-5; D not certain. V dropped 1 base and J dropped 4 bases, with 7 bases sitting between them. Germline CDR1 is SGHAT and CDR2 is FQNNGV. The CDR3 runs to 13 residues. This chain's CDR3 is CASSLVIRETQYF. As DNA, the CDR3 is TGTGCCAGCAGCTTAGTTATTAGAGAGACCCAGTACTTC.

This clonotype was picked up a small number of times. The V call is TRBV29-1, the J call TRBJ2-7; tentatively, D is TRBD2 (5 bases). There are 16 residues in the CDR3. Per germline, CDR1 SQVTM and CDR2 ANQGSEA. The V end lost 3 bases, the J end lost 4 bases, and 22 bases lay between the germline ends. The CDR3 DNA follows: TGCAGCGTTGACATAGAGGACTTGGTACGAGGATACGAGCAGTACTTC. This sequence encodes CSVDIEDLVRGYEQYF.

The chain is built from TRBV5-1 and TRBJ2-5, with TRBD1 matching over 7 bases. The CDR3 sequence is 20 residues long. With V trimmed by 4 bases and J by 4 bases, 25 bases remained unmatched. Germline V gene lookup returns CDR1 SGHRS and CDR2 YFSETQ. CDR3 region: CASSLGNRQGTSGGTETQYF. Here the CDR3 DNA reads TGCGCCAGCAGCCTCGGTAACAGACAGGGAACAAGCGGAGGCACAGAGACCCAGTACTTC.